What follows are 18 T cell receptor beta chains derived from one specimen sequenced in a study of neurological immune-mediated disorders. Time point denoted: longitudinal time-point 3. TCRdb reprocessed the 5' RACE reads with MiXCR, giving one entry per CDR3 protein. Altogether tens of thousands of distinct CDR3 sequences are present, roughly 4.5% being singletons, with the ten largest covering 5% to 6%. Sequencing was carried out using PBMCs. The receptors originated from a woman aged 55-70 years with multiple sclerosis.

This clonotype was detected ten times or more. This CDR3 reads CASSLGSAGELFF. The CDR3 DNA reads as TGCGCCAGCAGCTTGGGGTCTGCCGGGGAGCTGTTTTTT. V and J are TRBV5-1 and TRBJ2-2; D ambiguous. The V gene's germline CDR1 is SGHRS and CDR2 YFSETQ. V gave up 0 bases and J gave up 6 bases, with 6 bases separating them. This CDR3 comprises 13 residues.

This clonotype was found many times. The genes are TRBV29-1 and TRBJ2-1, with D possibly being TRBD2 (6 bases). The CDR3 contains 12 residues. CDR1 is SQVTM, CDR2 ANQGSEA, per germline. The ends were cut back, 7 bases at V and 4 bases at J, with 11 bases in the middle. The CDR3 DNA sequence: TGCAGCGGGGGGACTTTATACAATGAGCAGTTCTTC. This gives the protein CSGGTLYNEQFF.

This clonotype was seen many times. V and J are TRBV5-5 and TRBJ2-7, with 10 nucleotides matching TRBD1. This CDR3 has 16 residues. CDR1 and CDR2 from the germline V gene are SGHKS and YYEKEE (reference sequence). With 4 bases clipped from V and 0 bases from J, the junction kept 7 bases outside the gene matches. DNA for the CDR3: TGTGCCAGCAGCGAACACGACAGGGGGCCCTCCTACGAGCAGTACTTC. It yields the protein CASSEHDRGPSYEQYF.

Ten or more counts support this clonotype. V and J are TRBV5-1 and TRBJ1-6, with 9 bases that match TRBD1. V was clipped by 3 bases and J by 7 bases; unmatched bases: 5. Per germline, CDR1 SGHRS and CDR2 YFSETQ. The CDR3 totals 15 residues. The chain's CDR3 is CASSSGQGKNSPLHF. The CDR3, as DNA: TGCGCCAGCAGCTCTGGACAGGGGAAGAATTCACCCCTCCACTTT. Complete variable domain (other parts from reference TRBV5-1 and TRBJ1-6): KAGVTQTPRYLIKTRGQQVTLSCSPISGHRSVSWYQQTPGQGLQFLFEYFSETQRNKGNFPGRFSGRQFSNSRSEMNVSTLELGDSALYLCASSSGQGKNSPLHFGNGTRLTVT.

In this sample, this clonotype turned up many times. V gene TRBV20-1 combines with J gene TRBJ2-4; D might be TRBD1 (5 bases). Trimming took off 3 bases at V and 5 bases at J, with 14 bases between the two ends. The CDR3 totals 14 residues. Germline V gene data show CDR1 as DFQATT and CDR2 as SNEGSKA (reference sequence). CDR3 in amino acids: CSASWRQSENIQYF. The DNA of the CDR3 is TGCAGTGCTAGTTGGAGACAGAGTGAAAACATTCAGTACTTC.

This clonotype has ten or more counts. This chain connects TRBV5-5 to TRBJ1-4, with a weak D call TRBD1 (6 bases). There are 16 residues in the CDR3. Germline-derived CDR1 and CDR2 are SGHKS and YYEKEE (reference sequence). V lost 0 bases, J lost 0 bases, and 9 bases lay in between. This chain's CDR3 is CASSLVGGATNEKLFF. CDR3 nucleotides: TGTGCCAGCAGCTTGGTAGGGGGTGCAACTAATGAAAAACTGTTTTTT.

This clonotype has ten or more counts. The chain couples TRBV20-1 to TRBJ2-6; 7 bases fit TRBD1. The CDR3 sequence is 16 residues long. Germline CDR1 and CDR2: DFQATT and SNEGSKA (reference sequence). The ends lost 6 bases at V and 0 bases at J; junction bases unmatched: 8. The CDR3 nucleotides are TGCAGTGCACCGACAGGGAAATCCTCTGGGGCCAACGTCCTGACTTTC. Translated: CSAPTGKSSGANVLTF.

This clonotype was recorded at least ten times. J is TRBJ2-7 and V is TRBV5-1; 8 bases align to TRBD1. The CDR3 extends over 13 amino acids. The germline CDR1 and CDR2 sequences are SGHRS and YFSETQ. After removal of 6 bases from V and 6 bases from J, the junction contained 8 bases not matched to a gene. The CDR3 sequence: CASMGTGLGEQYF. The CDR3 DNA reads TGCGCCAGCATGGGGACAGGTCTCGGCGAGCAGTACTTC.

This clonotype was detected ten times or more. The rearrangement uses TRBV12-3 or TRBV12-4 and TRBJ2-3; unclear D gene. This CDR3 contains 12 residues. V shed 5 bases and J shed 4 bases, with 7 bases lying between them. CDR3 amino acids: CASSPSADTQYF. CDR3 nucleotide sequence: TGTGCCAGCAGTCCATCAGCAGATACGCAGTATTTT.

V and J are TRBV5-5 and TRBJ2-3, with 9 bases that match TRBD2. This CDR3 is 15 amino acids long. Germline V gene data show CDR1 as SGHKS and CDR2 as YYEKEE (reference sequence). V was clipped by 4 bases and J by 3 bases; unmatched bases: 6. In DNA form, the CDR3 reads TGTGCCAGCAGCCCCAGCGGGGGGACTACAGATACGCAGTATTTT. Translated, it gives CASSPSGGTTDTQYF.

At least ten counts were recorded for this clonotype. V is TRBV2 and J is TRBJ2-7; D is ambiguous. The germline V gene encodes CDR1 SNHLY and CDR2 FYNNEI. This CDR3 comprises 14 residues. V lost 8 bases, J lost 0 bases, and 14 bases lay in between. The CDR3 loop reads CASSSGRNSYEQYF. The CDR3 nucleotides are TGTGCCAGCTCCTCCGGGCGGAACTCCTACGAGCAGTACTTC.

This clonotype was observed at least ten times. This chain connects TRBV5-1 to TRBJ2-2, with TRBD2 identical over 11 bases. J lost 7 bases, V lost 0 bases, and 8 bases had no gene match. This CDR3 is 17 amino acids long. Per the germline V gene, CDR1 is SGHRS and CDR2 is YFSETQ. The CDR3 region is CASSLDLAGGRHGELFF. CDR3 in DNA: TGCGCCAGCAGCTTGGATCTAGCGGGGGGCCGACACGGGGAGCTGTTTTTT.

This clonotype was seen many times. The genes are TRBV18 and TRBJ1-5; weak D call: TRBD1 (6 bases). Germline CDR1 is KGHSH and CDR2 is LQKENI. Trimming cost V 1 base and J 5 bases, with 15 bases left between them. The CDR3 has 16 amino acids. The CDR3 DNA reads TGTGCCAGCTCACCACGGGGGGACATCGTTTATCAGCCCCAGCATTTT. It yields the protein CASSPRGDIVYQPQHF.

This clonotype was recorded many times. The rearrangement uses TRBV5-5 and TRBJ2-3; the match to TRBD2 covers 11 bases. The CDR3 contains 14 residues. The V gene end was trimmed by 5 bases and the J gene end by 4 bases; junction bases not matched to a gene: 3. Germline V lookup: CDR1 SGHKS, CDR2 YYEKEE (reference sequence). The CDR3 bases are TGTGCCAGCAGGATAGCGGGGGGGGCAGATACGCAGTATTTT. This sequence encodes CASRIAGGADTQYF.

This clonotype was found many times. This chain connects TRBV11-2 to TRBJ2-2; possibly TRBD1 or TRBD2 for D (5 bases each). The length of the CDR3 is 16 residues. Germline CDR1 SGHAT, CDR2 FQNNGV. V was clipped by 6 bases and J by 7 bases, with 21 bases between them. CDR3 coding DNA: TGTGCCAGCAGGGAACTACCGAAGACGAGGGGCGGGGAGCTGTTTTTT. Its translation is CASRELPKTRGGELFF.

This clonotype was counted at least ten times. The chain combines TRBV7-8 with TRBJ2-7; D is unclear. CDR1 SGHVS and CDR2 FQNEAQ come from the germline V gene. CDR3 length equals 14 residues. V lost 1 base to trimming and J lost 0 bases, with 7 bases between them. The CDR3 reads CASSLVRTSYEQYF. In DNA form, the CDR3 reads TGTGCCAGCAGCTTAGTTAGGACCTCCTACGAGCAGTACTTC.

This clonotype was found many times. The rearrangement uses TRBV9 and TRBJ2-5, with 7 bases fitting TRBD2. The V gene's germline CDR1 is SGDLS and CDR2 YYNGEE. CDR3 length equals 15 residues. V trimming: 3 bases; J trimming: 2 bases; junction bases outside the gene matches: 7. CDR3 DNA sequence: TGTGCCAGCAGCGCTGGGACTATCCGACAAGAGACCCAGTACTTC. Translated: CASSAGTIRQETQYF.

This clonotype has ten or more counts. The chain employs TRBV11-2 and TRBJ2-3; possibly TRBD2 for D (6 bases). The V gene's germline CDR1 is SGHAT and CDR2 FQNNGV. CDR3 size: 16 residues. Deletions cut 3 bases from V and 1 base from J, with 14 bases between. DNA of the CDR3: TGTGCCAGCAGCTTCCGACGGGGGTGGGGCACAGATACGCAGTATTTT. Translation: CASSFRRGWGTDTQYF.